The rows below give T cell receptor beta chains drawn from one sample of a study of T and B cells in COVID-19 patients. TCRdb re-derived calls from the multiplex PCR reads in MiXCR, one entry per CDR3 protein. Here the sample spans more than 10,000 distinct CDR3 sequences, approximately 31% being singletons. Sequencing was carried out using blood. Receptor source: a human donor with active COVID-19. Each CDR3 is given with its conserved first and last residue. Fields, in order: J gene, D gene, V gene, clone size, CDR3 DNA, CDR3 protein. A D gene is named only where the DNA matches it firmly. Rows may omit the clone size; those that give it use once, few, many or a size class.

>TRBJ1-5|.|TRBV15|.
TGTGCCACCAGCAGAGCGGCCGACAGTTTCAATCAGCCCCAGCATTTT
CATSRAADSFNQPQHF
>TRBJ2-1|.|TRBV14|.
TGTGCCAGCAGAAGGTACCCAGAGGGTGAGCAGTTCTTC
CASRRYPEGEQFF
>TRBJ1-3|TRBD1|TRBV12-3/TRBV12-4|.
TGTGCCAGCAGTTTATACAGGGGGCCGATGTACTCTGGAAACACCATATATTTT
CASSLYRGPMYSGNTIYF
>TRBJ1-5|.|TRBV6-5|few
TGTGCCAGCAGTTCAACGGACGGTCCCAATCAGCCCCAGCATTTT
CASSSTDGPNQPQHF
>TRBJ2-1|TRBD2|TRBV24-1|.
TGTGCCACCAGTGAAACCGGTAGGACTAGCGGGGGCAATGAGCAGTTCTTC
CATSETGRTSGGNEQFF
>TRBJ1-2|.|TRBV12-3/TRBV12-4|.
TGTGCCAGCAGTTTTGGAACAGGGAATTTCTATGGCTACACCTTC
CASSFGTGNFYGYTF
>TRBJ2-7|.|TRBV12-3/TRBV12-4|few
TGTGCCAGCAGTGATACAGGGCCTAACGAGGAGCAGTACTTC
CASSDTGPNEEQYF
>TRBJ1-6|.|TRBV19|medium-sized
TGTGCCAGTAGTACCGACTGGAATTCACCCCTCCACTTT
CASSTDWNSPLHF
>TRBJ1-1|.|TRBV30|.
TGTGCCTGGAGTCAACCGGGTCCGATCGTCGGCGCTGAAGCTTTCTTT
CAWSQPGPIVGAEAFF
>TRBJ2-5|TRBD2|TRBV5-1|.
TGCGCCAGCAGCTTCCTAGCGGGAGTTAAGCAGACCCAGTACTTC
CASSFLAGVKQTQYF
>TRBJ1-1|.|TRBV11-1|medium-sized
TGTGCCAGCACCCCAAGAGGAGGGTACACTGAAGCTTTCTTT
CASTPRGGYTEAFF
>TRBJ1-4|.|TRBV18|medium-sized
TGTGCCAGCTCACCCATCACACAGGGTGGTGAAAAACTGTTTTTT
CASSPITQGGEKLFF
>TRBJ2-7|TRBD2|TRBV4-1|.
TGCGCCAGCAGCCAAGTCCTGGGGGGGGGCTACGAGCAGTACTTC
CASSQVLGGGYEQYF
>TRBJ2-7|.|TRBV6-5|few
TGTGCCAGCAGCTTTGGACCTTTCTACGAGCAGTACTTC
CASSFGPFYEQYF
>TRBJ2-1|.|TRBV6-4|.
TGTGCCAGCAGTGACGGATCCCTGTACGGTGAGCAGTTCTTC
CASSDGSLYGEQFF
>TRBJ2-7|TRBD1|TRBV5-1|few
TGCGCCAGCAGCCGGGACAGGAATGGCGAGCAGTACTTC
CASSRDRNGEQYF
>TRBJ1-2|.|TRBV7-6|.
TGTGCCAGCAGCTTAGGTGCAGGGAACTATGGCTACACCTTC
CASSLGAGNYGYTF
>TRBJ1-1|TRBD1|TRBV6-5|.
TGTGCCAGCAGTGAATTAGGGGGCGATTGGGTTGACACTGAAGCTTTCTTT
CASSELGGDWVDTEAFF
>TRBJ1-5|.|TRBV19|.
TGTGCCAGTAGTACCCCTTTAGCGGGCAATCAGCCCCAGCATTTT
CASSTPLAGNQPQHF
>TRBJ1-1|.|TRBV4-3|.
TGTGCCAGCAGCCAATCGGCAGGAAACACTGAAGCTTTCTTT
CASSQSAGNTEAFF
>TRBJ2-5|TRBD2|TRBV20-1|few
TGCAGTGCTAGAGGAGGGCGGGGGGGACAAGAGACCCAGTACTTC
CSARGGRGGQETQYF
>TRBJ2-7|TRBD2|TRBV6-5|few
TGTGCCAGCATCGAAGGGCGGGGGGGATACGAGCAGTACTTC
CASIEGRGGYEQYF
>TRBJ1-1|.|TRBV5-6|.
TGTGCCAGCAGCTCCCCGGGAGGGGGAGCTTTCTTT
CASSSPGGGAFF